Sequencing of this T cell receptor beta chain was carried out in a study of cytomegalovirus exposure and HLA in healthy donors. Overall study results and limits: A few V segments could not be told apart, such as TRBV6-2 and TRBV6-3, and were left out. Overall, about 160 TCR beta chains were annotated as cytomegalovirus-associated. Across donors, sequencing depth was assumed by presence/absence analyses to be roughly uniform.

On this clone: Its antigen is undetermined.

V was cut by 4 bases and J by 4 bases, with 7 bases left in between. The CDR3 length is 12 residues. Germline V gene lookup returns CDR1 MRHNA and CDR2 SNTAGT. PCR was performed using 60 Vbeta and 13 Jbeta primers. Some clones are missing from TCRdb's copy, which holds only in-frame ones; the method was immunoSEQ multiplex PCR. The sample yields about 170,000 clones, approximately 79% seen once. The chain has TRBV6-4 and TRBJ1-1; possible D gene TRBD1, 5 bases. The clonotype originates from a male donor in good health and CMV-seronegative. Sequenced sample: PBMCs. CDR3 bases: TGTGCCAGCAGTGCGGGGGTCACTGAAGCTTTCTTT. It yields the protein CASSAGVTEAFF.